The clone carrying this T cell receptor beta chain was recorded many times. Antigen: not known. There are 14 residues in the CDR3. Germline V lookup: CDR1 SEHNR, CDR2 FQNEAQ (reference sequence). The V and J ends lost 8 bases and 0 bases respectively, with 8 bases between them. This library used around 0.4 ug RNA and molecular barcoded adaptors spanning alpha/delta and beta/gamma chains. MiXCR, run by TCRdb on the reads, gives a single entry per CDR3 protein. There are 75,000 to 90,000 distinct CDR3 sequences in the sample; 12% occur only once, and under 15% lies in the top ten. The sample comes from a study of read filtering for tumor transcriptome and immune sequencing. Overall study: DNase treatment preceded whole-transcriptome library preparation. Findings and caveats of the study: Without single-read clonotypes, shared clonotype proportions correlated more between IR-seq and RNA-seq. Compared with RNA-seq, IR-seq gave much higher clonotype depth and reliability.

This chain links TRBV7-9 with TRBJ2-6, with unresolved D. The source is a donor at least 40 years old with multiple myeloma. Source material: a population of CD138-negative cells sorted from bone marrow. The CDR3 nucleotides are TGTGCCAGCGAGGTCTACTCTGGGGCCAACGTCCTGACTTTC. Amino acid sequence: CASEVYSGANVLTF.